A single sample is the source of the 17 T cell receptor beta chains below, sequenced in a study of neurological immune-mediated disorders. Each CDR3 protein gets one entry after TCRdb re-called the 5' RACE reads with MiXCR. The sample shows some 95,000 distinct CDR3 sequences, about 3.8% of them seen only once. Sequenced sample: PBMCs. All receptors derive from a woman younger than 35 with multiple sclerosis.

This clonotype has a handful of counts. A single base separates this from a much larger clone, so it may be a read error. This sequence joins TRBV10-3 and TRBJ1-6; D perhaps matches TRBD1 (5 bases). The germline gives CDR1 ENHRY, CDR2 SYGVKD. The CDR3 has 12 residues. The CDR3: CAIRGTDSPLNF. Written as DNA, the CDR3 is TGTGCCATCAGAGGGACCGATTCACCCCTCAACTTT.

This clonotype was seen at least ten times. The CDR3 is CSARDPGTGNTEAFF. DNA for the CDR3: TGCAGTGCTAGAGATCCCGGGACAGGGAACACTGAAGCTTTCTTT. This chain connects TRBV20-1 to TRBJ1-1; 8 bases agree with TRBD1. Losses at the gene ends were 0 bases for V and 1 base for J; bases not matched to a gene: 4. The CDR3 is 15 amino acids. CDR1 is DFQATT, CDR2 SNEGSKA, per germline (reference sequence).

There are many counts of this clonotype. The chain is built from TRBV5-1 and TRBJ2-3, with a weak D call TRBD2 (6 bases). The germline V and J ends were trimmed by 2 bases and 0 bases, with 13 bases remaining between them. From germline, CDR1 is SGHRS and CDR2 YFSETQ. The CDR3 sequence is 16 residues long. The CDR3 nucleotides are TGCGCCAGCAGCTTCAGGCGGGGTGCTAGCACAGATACGCAGTATTTT. Its translation: CASSFRRGASTDTQYF.

The table lists this clonotype with many counts. The chain couples TRBV6-6 to TRBJ2-1; 7 nucleotides line up with TRBD2. The CDR3 covers 17 residues. V lost 4 bases and J lost 0; bases outside the gene matches: 9. CDR1 MNHNY and CDR2 SVGAGI come from the germline V gene (reference sequence). The CDR3 is CASSSLGGGSSYNEQFF. In nucleotides, the CDR3 is TGTGCCAGCAGTTCTCTGGGGGGAGGGAGCTCCTACAATGAGCAGTTCTTC.

This clonotype showed up many times. This rearrangement joins TRBV5-1 to TRBJ2-7; no definite D call. Germline V gene lookup returns CDR1 SGHRS and CDR2 YFSETQ. The length of the CDR3 is 14 residues. V shed 0 bases and J shed 2 bases, with 9 bases lying between them. CDR3 nucleotide sequence: TGCGCCAGCAGCTTGGGGTCGGGTACCTACGAGCAGTACTTC. Protein product: CASSLGSGTYEQYF.

This clonotype was picked up many times. The chain links TRBV7-9 to TRBJ1-1; D uncertain. V lost 2 bases and J 2 bases, leaving 9 bases between the germline ends. Germline-derived CDR1 and CDR2 are SEHNR and FQNEAQ (reference sequence). The length of the CDR3 is 14 residues. CDR3 DNA: TGTGCCAGCAGCTTACTGGCGGGAAACACTGAAGCTTTCTTT. As protein: CASSLLAGNTEAFF.

In this sample, this clonotype turned up many times. The rearrangement uses TRBV14 and TRBJ2-1, with TRBD1 as a possible D gene (6 bases). Trimming cost V 2 bases and J 5 bases, with 13 bases left between them. Germline V gene sequence: CDR1 SGHDN, CDR2 FVKESK. CDR3 length: 15 residues. The CDR3 here is CASSQLGALNNEQFF. For the CDR3, the DNA is TGTGCCAGCAGCCAACTGGGGGCCTTGAACAATGAGCAGTTCTTC.

The sample holds many counts of this clonotype. The V and J genes are TRBV20-1 and TRBJ1-1, with D possibly matching TRBD1 (5 bases). The CDR3 consists of 14 residues. Germline V gene lookup returns CDR1 DFQATT and CDR2 SNEGSKA (reference sequence). V lost 3 bases, J lost 5 bases, and 16 bases lay in between. The CDR3 DNA reads as TGCAGTGCTAGGGGGGTGAGGGGAAGGACTGAAGCTTTCTTT. This sequence encodes CSARGVRGRTEAFF.

There are many counts of this clonotype. The V and J genes are TRBV7-2 and TRBJ2-5; 7 bases map to TRBD1. The CDR3 contains 14 residues. CDR1 and CDR2 from the germline V gene are SGHTA and FQGNSA. Germline trimming cut 5 bases from V and 0 bases from J; bases unmatched to any gene: 3. Here the CDR3 reads CASSADRDQETQYF. CDR3 DNA: TGTGCCAGCAGCGCCGACAGGGACCAAGAGACCCAGTACTTC. Supplemented by reference TRBV7-2 and TRBJ2-5, the full variable domain reads GAGVSQSPSNKVTEKGKDVELRCDPISGHTALYWYRQSLGQGLEFLIYFQGNSAPDKSGLPSDRFSAERTGGSVSTLTIQRTQQEDSAVYLCASSADRDQETQYFGPGTRLLVL.

This clonotype has ten or more counts. CDR3 region: CASSEYSYEQYF. Here the CDR3 DNA reads TGTGCCAGCAGTGAATACTCCTACGAGCAGTACTTC. The chain joins TRBV25-1 to TRBJ2-7; the D is unclear. The length of the CDR3 is 12 residues. Trimming shortened V by 0 bases and J by 0 bases, and 0 bases separated the two germline ends. CDR1 is MGHDK and CDR2 is SYGVNS in the germline V gene.

This clonotype was found many times. The chain carries TRBV15 and TRBJ1-5; D is uncertain. The CDR3 runs 14 residues. The V and J ends lost 6 bases and 7 bases respectively, with 16 bases between them. Per germline, CDR1 LNHNV and CDR2 YYDKDF (reference sequence). CDR3: CATSIAGLGQPQHF. As DNA, the CDR3 is TGTGCCACCAGTATAGCGGGCTTGGGGCAGCCCCAGCATTTT. The complete variable domain, with remaining parts taken from reference TRBV15 and TRBJ1-5, reads DAMVIQNPRYQVTQFGKPVTLSCSQTLNHNVMYWYQQKSSQAPKLLFHYYDKDFNNEADTPDNFQSRRPNTSFCFLDIRSPGLGDTAMYLCATSIAGLGQPQHFGDGTRLSIL.

The sample holds many counts of this clonotype. The gene calls are TRBV10-3 and TRBJ1-5; D is unclear. Trimming left V 10 bases short and J 3 bases short, with 16 bases between. Germline V gives CDR1 ENHRY, CDR2 SYGVKD. CDR3 length: 14 residues. Written as DNA, the CDR3 is TGTGCCACTCAAGAGTCGGGAGACAATCAGCCCCAGCATTTT. Its protein is CATQESGDNQPQHF.

This clonotype showed up many times. V gene TRBV6-5 combines with J gene TRBJ1-1; D may be TRBD1 (5 bases). The CDR3 is 13 amino acids. V was trimmed by 6 bases and J by 1 base, leaving 9 bases between them. Per the germline V gene, CDR1 is MNHEY and CDR2 is SVGAGI. The CDR3 reads CASRRQQNTEAFF. The CDR3, as DNA: TGTGCCAGCAGGCGACAGCAGAACACTGAAGCTTTCTTT.

There are many counts of this clonotype. V is TRBV29-1 and J is TRBJ2-7, with TRBD2 as a possible D gene (6 bases). V lost 3 bases to trimming and J lost 5 bases, with 17 bases between them. There are 14 residues in the CDR3. The germline CDR1 and CDR2 sequences are SQVTM and ANQGSEA. CDR3 sequence (DNA): TGCAGCGTTGAGGGTCGTCAGGGAGGAGACGAGCAGTACTTC. Translation gives CSVEGRQGGDEQYF.

This clonotype came up many times. The CDR3 DNA sequence: TGTGCCAGCATGTCAAGTGGAAACACTGAAGCTTTCTTT. Amino acids: CASMSSGNTEAFF. The rearrangement uses TRBV12-3 or TRBV12-4 and TRBJ1-1, with D uncertain. This CDR3 has 13 amino acids. Trimming pared 7 bases from V and 2 bases from J, leaving 11 bases between.

There are a few counts of this clonotype. A single base separates this from a much larger clone, so it may be a read error. The V call is TRBV25-1, the J call TRBJ1-2; D gene ambiguous. The CDR3 sequence is 12 residues long. Germline loops: CDR1 MGHDK, CDR2 SYGVNS. CDR3 sequence reads: CDSRKPGYGYTF. The CDR3 DNA reads as TGTGACAGCAGAAAGCCTGGCTATGGCTACACCTTC.

The chain employs TRBV7-2 and TRBJ1-2, with D unclear. Per the germline V gene, CDR1 is SGHTA and CDR2 is FQGNSA. V gave up 1 base and J gave up 3 bases, with 12 bases separating them. The CDR3 loop spans 15 amino acids. The CDR3: CASSLGVSADYGYTF. The CDR3 bases are TGTGCCAGCAGCTTAGGAGTATCGGCAGACTATGGCTACACCTTC.